Listed here are 2 T cell receptor beta chains from one sample, sequenced in a study of T cell responses to AZD1222 COVID-19 vaccine. The repertoire was sequenced with immunoSEQ multiplex PCR; TCRdb's copy has only in-frame clones and lacks some. Among 130,000 or so clones listed, over 75% were seen once. Sequenced here: peripheral blood, sampled 28 days after the second dose of the MenACWY control vaccine. Receptor source: an adult who received the MenACWY meningococcal vaccine as a control.

This rearrangement joins TRBV6-5 to TRBJ2-5; 9 nucleotides line up with TRBD2. CDR3 length equals 15 residues. Germline loops: CDR1 MNHEY, CDR2 SVGAGI. The J segment lost 5 bases and the V segment lost 2 bases, leaving 6 bases of the junction unmatched. CDR3 coding DNA: TGTGCCAGCAGTTACATAGCGGGAGTGGGCGAGACCCAGTACTTC. This translates into CASSYIAGVGETQYF.

This clone was detected only once. The rearrangement links TRBV15 to TRBJ2-7, with 12 bases identical to TRBD2. This CDR3 comprises 16 residues. Germline CDR1 is LNHNV and CDR2 is YYDKDF (reference sequence). With V trimmed by 3 bases and J by 6 bases, 9 bases remained unmatched. Here the CDR3 DNA reads TGTGCCACCAGCAGCCGCCCTAGCGGGAGGGCCATCGAGCAGTACTTC. Translation gives CATSSRPSGRAIEQYF.